The clone carrying this T cell receptor (beta chain) has a handful of counts. The antigen remains unidentified. Germline assignment: CDR1 MNHEY and CDR2 SVGEGT. V was cut by 4 bases and J by 2 bases, with 15 bases left in between. This CDR3 has 16 amino acids. This entry comes from a study of response to subunit inactivated influenza vaccine. Study-wide results and limits: Authors suggested that a seasonal influenza vaccination recruits few new T cells each time.

MiXCR, run by TCRdb on the RT-PCR reads, gives a single entry per CDR3 protein. The sample includes about 540,000 distinct CDR3 sequences, 14% of them seen just once. The receptor was isolated from a man aged 50 to 59 who received an inactivated influenza vaccine. This chain links TRBV6-2 or TRBV6-3 with TRBJ2-1; D not certain. Material: PBMCs from blood, obtained 11 to 12 days after vaccination. CDR3 DNA sequence: TGTGCCAGCAGTTCCTACCCCCCGCTTGCCTACAATGAGCAGTTCTTC. Protein product: CASSSYPPLAYNEQFF.